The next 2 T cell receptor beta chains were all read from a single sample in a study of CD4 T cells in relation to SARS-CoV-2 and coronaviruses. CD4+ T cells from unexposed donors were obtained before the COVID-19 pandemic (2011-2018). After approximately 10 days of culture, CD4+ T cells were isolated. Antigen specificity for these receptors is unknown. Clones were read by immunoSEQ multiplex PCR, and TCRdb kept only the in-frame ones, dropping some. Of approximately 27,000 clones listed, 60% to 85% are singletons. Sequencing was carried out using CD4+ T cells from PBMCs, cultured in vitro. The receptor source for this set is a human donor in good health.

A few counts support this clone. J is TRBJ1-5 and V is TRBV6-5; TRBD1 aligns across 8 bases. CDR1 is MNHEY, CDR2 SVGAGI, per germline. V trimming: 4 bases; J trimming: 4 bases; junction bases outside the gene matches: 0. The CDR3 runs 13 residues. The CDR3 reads CASSWTGNQPQHF. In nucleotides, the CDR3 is TGTGCCAGCAGTTGGACAGGGAATCAGCCCCAGCATTTT.

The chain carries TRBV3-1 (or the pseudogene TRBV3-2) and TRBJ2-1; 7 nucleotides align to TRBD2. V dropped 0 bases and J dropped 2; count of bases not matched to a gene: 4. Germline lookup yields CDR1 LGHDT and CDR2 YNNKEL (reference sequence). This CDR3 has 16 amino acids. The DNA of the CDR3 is TGTGCCAGCAGCCAAGATCTAGCGGTCCCCTACAATGAGCAGTTCTTC. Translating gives CASSQDLAVPYNEQFF.